This T cell receptor (beta chain) was sequenced for a study of Ad26.COV2.S vaccination and SARS-CoV-2 variants. Study observations and caveats: Total T cell responses may have been underestimated by the TCR breadth and depth analyses. It was found that vaccine and placebo recipients had similar non-spike TCR breadth.

A remark on this clone: The antigen remains unidentified.

Using immunoSEQ multiplex PCR, the repertoire was profiled, and TCRdb retains in-frame clones only, with some absent. The sample shows over 400,000 clones, around 93% of them seen only once. The CDR3 loop spans 17 amino acids. CDR1 MGHDK and CDR2 SYGVNS come from the germline V gene. V shed 5 bases and J 12 bases; nucleotides not matched to a gene: 13. As for treatment: about 20 received Ad26.COV2.S at low or high dose, single or two shots; about five received placebo; per-sample allocation not given. Following the first vaccine or placebo injection, samples were taken on day 63. This chain uses TRBV25-1 with TRBJ2-1, with 16 bases lining up with TRBD2. This sequence originates from a person aged 18-65 years who received the Ad26.COV2.S COVID-19 vaccine or a placebo. Sequenced here: peripheral blood, sampled in a trial of Ad26.COV2.S vaccine versus placebo. The CDR3 DNA follows: TGTGCCAGCAGTCGCGCGCTGGGACTAGCGGGGGGGATCGCGCAGTTCTTC. It translates to CASSRALGLAGGIAQFF.